The 25 T cell receptor beta chains below all came from one sample that was sequenced in a study of CD8 T cells in Susac syndrome. After extraction with the RNeasy kit, about 0.45 to 1 ug of the RNA was reverse transcribed using random hexamers. TCRdb re-analysed the immunoSEQ multiplex PCR reads in MiXCR, keeping a single row per CDR3 protein. The table lists about 80,000 distinct CDR3 sequences, 94% of them singletons. The sample consisted of CD8+ T cells from PBMCs. These receptors all stem from a human donor in good health.

DNA of the CDR3: TGTGCCAGCGGCAACAATGAGCAGTTCTTC. Translating gives CASGNNEQFF. This sequence joins TRBV27 and TRBJ2-1; no clear D gene. The CDR3 has 10 residues. V shed 8 bases and J shed 5 bases, with 4 bases lying between them. Germline CDR1 and CDR2: MNHEY and SMNVEV (reference sequence).

The chain recombines TRBV27 with TRBJ1-1; a weak D match, TRBD1 (5 bases). Germline-derived CDR1 and CDR2 are MNHEY and SMNVEV (reference sequence). The length of the CDR3 is 18 residues. The ends were cut back, 1 base at V and 8 bases at J, with 26 bases in the middle. CDR3 residues: CASSLYDIDVFGGREAFF. CDR3 DNA: TGTGCCAGCAGTTTATACGATATAGATGTTTTCGGGGGAAGAGAAGCTTTCTTT.

The chain joins TRBV9 to TRBJ2-3; D uncertain. The germline V gene has CDR1 SGDLS and CDR2 YYNGEE. V was clipped by 0 bases and J by 10 bases, with 9 bases between them. The CDR3 length is 12 residues. CDR3 DNA sequence: TGTGCCAGCAGCGTAGGCGGAAGAGCGCAGTATTTT. This gives the protein CASSVGGRAQYF.

This chain uses TRBV14 with TRBJ2-2; the D call may be TRBD1 or TRBD2 (5 bases each). The CDR3 loop spans 15 amino acids. The V gene's germline CDR1 is SGHDN and CDR2 FVKESK. V gave up 4 bases and J gave up 1 base, with 10 bases separating them. The chain's CDR3 is CASSPWDGNTGELFF. DNA for the CDR3: TGTGCCAGCAGCCCCTGGGACGGGAACACCGGGGAGCTGTTTTTT.

The rearrangement joins TRBV20-1 to TRBJ2-3; possibly TRBD2 for D (5 bases). Germline CDR1 DFQATT, CDR2 SNEGSKA (reference sequence). The CDR3 covers 15 residues. The V gene lost 2 bases and the J gene lost 4 bases, with 16 bases spanning the gap. The CDR3 DNA sequence: TGCAGTGCTAGATTATTTATGGGAGAGTCAGATACGCAGTATTTT. Its translation: CSARLFMGESDTQYF.

The J gene is TRBJ2-7, the V gene TRBV28, with D possibly being TRBD1 (7 bases). The CDR3 is 15 amino acids. Trimming pared 8 bases from V and 2 bases from J, leaving 19 bases between. CDR1 is MDHEN and CDR2 is SYDVKM in the germline V gene. The chain's CDR3 is CASHTRQGGPYEQYF. CDR3 coding DNA: TGTGCCAGCCATACCCGGCAGGGGGGTCCCTACGAGCAGTACTTC.

V gene TRBV4-2 combines with J gene TRBJ2-1, with 15 positions matching TRBD2. The V and J ends lost 4 bases and 5 bases, in that order; junction bases with no gene match: 12. CDR1 is LGHNA and CDR2 is YNFKEQ in the germline V gene. This CDR3 has 19 residues. The CDR3 loop reads CASSLYPGTSGRMDNEQFF. The CDR3 DNA follows: TGTGCCAGCAGCCTATACCCCGGGACTAGCGGGAGGATGGACAATGAGCAGTTCTTC.

The J gene is TRBJ2-1, the V gene TRBV27; D is perhaps TRBD1 (6 bases). This CDR3 is built from 16 residues. Germline V CDR1 and CDR2: MNHEY, SMNVEV (reference sequence). The V and J ends lost 1 base and 1 base respectively, with 11 bases between them. CDR3 DNA: TGTGCCAGCAGTTTATACTCCGACAGGTCCTACAATGAGCAGTTCTTC. Its translation is CASSLYSDRSYNEQFF.

This chain uses TRBV4-1 with TRBJ1-1; D might be TRBD1 (5 bases). Germline CDR1 MGHRA, CDR2 YSYEKL. This CDR3 is 16 amino acids long. Trimming took off 7 bases at V and 1 base at J, with 19 bases between the two ends. The CDR3 coding sequence is TGCGCCAGCACCACAAGGGGAGGCGTTAGGAACACTGAAGCTTTCTTT. Protein: CASTTRGGVRNTEAFF.

The genes are TRBV9 and TRBJ2-1; D uncertain. In germline, CDR1 is SGDLS, CDR2 YYNGEE. The CDR3 has 15 amino acids. With 0 bases removed from V and 0 bases from J, the gap between germline ends came to 7 bases. Here the CDR3 DNA reads TGTGCCAGCAGCGTAGCCGACCCCTCCTACAATGAGCAGTTCTTC. It encodes CASSVADPSYNEQFF.

The gene calls are TRBV25-1 and TRBJ1-2; D uncertain. This CDR3 has 14 amino acids. Per germline, CDR1 MGHDK and CDR2 SYGVNS. The V gene lost 3 bases and the J gene lost 0 bases, with 8 bases spanning the gap. The CDR3 nucleotides are TGTGCCAGCAGTGAGGACCGCGCTAACTATGGCTACACCTTC. Encoded protein: CASSEDRANYGYTF.

This clonotype has just a few counts. The V and J genes are TRBV9 and TRBJ1-1; D not certain. The germline gives CDR1 SGDLS, CDR2 YYNGEE. This CDR3 comprises 14 residues. Trimming took off 2 bases at V and 1 base at J, with 9 bases between the two ends. The CDR3 is CASSVFRENTEAFF. CDR3 sequence (DNA): TGTGCCAGCAGCGTGTTCCGCGAGAACACTGAAGCTTTCTTT.

CDR3 nucleotide sequence: TGCGCCAGCAGCCATCAATCGGGGGCAAACACCGGGGAGCTGTTTTTT. Its translation is CASSHQSGANTGELFF. This chain connects TRBV4-1 to TRBJ2-2; either TRBD1 or TRBD2 may fit D (6 bases each). CDR3 size: 16 residues. The V end lost 3 bases, the J end lost 2 bases, and 13 bases lay between the germline ends. Per germline, CDR1 MGHRA and CDR2 YSYEKL.

This sequence joins TRBV19 and TRBJ1-5; D gene uncertain. The CDR3 length is 13 residues. Germline V gene data show CDR1 as LNHDA and CDR2 as SQIVND (reference sequence). V was shortened by 7 bases and J by 6 bases, with 13 bases between the two germline ends. In DNA, the CDR3 is TGTGCCAGTAAGTGGGCAATAGGTCAGCCCCAGCATTTT. Translation gives CASKWAIGQPQHF.

V is TRBV6-5 and J is TRBJ2-1; a weak D match, TRBD2 (6 bases). V lost 0 bases to trimming and J lost 4 bases, with 10 bases between them. The CDR3 runs 15 residues. Per the germline V gene, CDR1 is MNHEY and CDR2 is SVGAGI. The CDR3 DNA is TGTGCCAGCAGTTACTCGACGGGGGAGTACAATGAGCAGTTCTTC. This encodes CASSYSTGEYNEQFF.

The rearrangement joins TRBV10-3 to TRBJ2-2, with TRBD2 matching 8 bases. With V trimmed by 8 bases and J by 5 bases, 16 bases remained unmatched. The CDR3 runs 17 residues. Germline CDR1 reads ENHRY; CDR2 reads SYGVKD. Here the CDR3 DNA reads TGTGCCATCGGGGGAGTAGCGGGACTGACGGATACCGGGGAGCTGTTTTTT. This codes for CAIGGVAGLTDTGELFF.

The chain links TRBV9 to TRBJ2-1; 8 nucleotides line up with TRBD2. The CDR3 loop spans 15 amino acids. Germline assignment: CDR1 SGDLS and CDR2 YYNGEE. J gave up 1 base and V 6 bases, and 6 bases lay outside the gene matches. The CDR3 here is CASTVGGASYNEQFF. CDR3 in DNA: TGTGCCAGCACCGTCGGGGGGGCGTCCTACAATGAGCAGTTCTTC. The full variable domain, rest sourced from reference TRBV9 and TRBJ2-1, is DSGVTQTPKHLITATGQRVTLRCSPRSGDLSVYWYQQSLDQGLQFLIQYYNGEERAKGNILERFSAQQFPDLHSELNLSSLELGDSALYFCASTVGGASYNEQFFGPGTRLTVL.

This chain connects TRBV7-2 to TRBJ2-5; the D gene is possibly TRBD2 (6 bases). CDR1 is SGHTA and CDR2 is FQGNSA in the germline V gene. V shed 5 bases and J shed 5 bases, with 24 bases lying between them. This CDR3 spans 17 amino acids. CDR3 in amino acids: CASSPLPAGPSHETQYF. The DNA of the CDR3 is TGTGCCAGCAGCCCGCTGCCGGCGGGGCCCTCACATGAGACCCAGTACTTC. Looking up the rest from reference TRBV7-2 and TRBJ2-5 gives the full variable domain: GAGVSQSPSNKVTEKGKDVELRCDPISGHTALYWYRQSLGQGLEFLIYFQGNSAPDKSGLPSDRFSAERTGGSVSTLTIQRTQQEDSAVYLCASSPLPAGPSHETQYFGPGTRLLVL.

The rearrangement uses TRBV28 and TRBJ2-5, with D unclear. The CDR3 is 14 amino acids. CDR1 is MDHEN, CDR2 SYDVKM, per germline. V lost 1 base and J lost 0, with 6 bases in between. This CDR3 reads CASSLFRNQETQYF. CDR3 nucleotides: TGTGCCAGCAGTTTATTTCGGAACCAAGAGACCCAGTACTTC. Full variable domain (rest looked up from reference TRBV28 and TRBJ2-5): DVKVTQSSRYLVKRTGEKVFLECVQDMDHENMFWYRQDPGLGLRLIYFSYDVKMKEKGDIPEGYSVSREKKERFSLILESASTNQTSMYLCASSLFRNQETQYFGPGTRLLVL.

The chain combines TRBV4-1 with TRBJ2-6, with a tentative D call TRBD1 (6 bases). Trimming removed 1 base at V and 0 bases at J, with 19 bases between. Germline CDR1 is MGHRA and CDR2 is YSYEKL. CDR3 length: 20 amino acids. CDR3 in DNA: TGCGCCAGCAGCCAAGGCCAGGGGAGTGGCGACCTCTCTGGGGCCAACGTCCTGACTTTC. It yields the protein CASSQGQGSGDLSGANVLTF.

This chain connects TRBV15 to TRBJ2-2; 10 bases line up with TRBD2. Unmatched junction bases numbered 7, after V lost 6 bases and J lost 3 bases. CDR1 is LNHNV, CDR2 YYDKDF, per germline (reference sequence). The CDR3 consists of 16 residues. CDR3 in amino acids: CATRKSSGSYTGELFF. Written as DNA, the CDR3 is TGTGCCACCAGAAAATCTAGCGGGAGTTACACCGGGGAGCTGTTTTTT.

The CDR3 DNA sequence: TGTGCCACCAGTGACCCCAACCGACAGGGGCGGCATACGCAGTATTTT. Residues: CATSDPNRQGRHTQYF. The J gene is TRBJ2-3, the V gene TRBV24-1; 8 bases align to TRBD1. Germline V gives CDR1 KGHDR, CDR2 SFDVKD. The CDR3 has 16 amino acids. V dropped 4 bases and J dropped 7; count of bases not matched to a gene: 12.

J is TRBJ2-2 and V is TRBV20-1, with D perhaps TRBD2 (5 bases). Trimming left V 5 bases short and J 4 bases short, with 8 bases between. CDR3 length: 12 amino acids. Germline V gene lookup returns CDR1 DFQATT and CDR2 SNEGSKA (reference sequence). The CDR3 region is CSAGSVTGELFF. As DNA, the CDR3 is TGCAGTGCTGGGAGCGTCACCGGGGAGCTGTTTTTT.

The chain employs TRBV29-1 and TRBJ1-1; a weak D match, TRBD1 (5 bases). The germline CDR1 and CDR2 sequences are SQVTM and ANQGSEA. The CDR3 sequence is 15 residues long. V dropped 3 bases and J dropped 8 bases, with 22 bases sitting between them. The CDR3 loop reads CSVDATVPGPREAFF. CDR3 sequence (DNA): TGCAGCGTTGACGCGACAGTACCCGGACCGAGGGAAGCTTTCTTT.

V is TRBV27 and J is TRBJ1-2, with D maybe TRBD1 (6 bases). CDR1 MNHEY and CDR2 SMNVEV come from the germline V gene (reference sequence). The V end lost 0 bases, the J end lost 7 bases, and 9 bases lay between the germline ends. The CDR3 is 13 amino acids. Here the CDR3 reads CASSLSGARGYTF. Written as DNA, the CDR3 is TGTGCCAGCAGTTTATCGGGGGCGCGTGGCTACACCTTC.